Described below is a single TCR beta chain sequence and its context. This entry comes from a study of T cell responses to AZD1222 COVID-19 vaccine. V trimming: 2 bases; J trimming: 2 bases; junction bases outside the gene matches: 2. Germline CDR1 reads MDHEN; CDR2 reads SYDVKM. The CDR3 consists of 14 residues. Sequenced by immunoSEQ multiplex PCR; TCRdb stores in-frame clones only, minus some. Of 250,000 to 300,000 clones in the sample, 94% were seen once. The receptor comes from an adult who received the AZD1222 COVID-19 vaccine. The sample was peripheral blood, taken 28 days after the second AZD1222 dose. The chain combines TRBV28 with TRBJ1-2, with 7 nucleotides matching TRBD1. The CDR3 DNA follows: TGTGCCAGCAGTTTAGGCAGGGGGAACTATGGCTACACCTTC. Its protein product is CASSLGRGNYGYTF.